This is a list of T cell receptor beta chains from one sample in a study of T-cell reconstitution after alpha-beta-depleted transplantation in children. TCRdb analysed the PCR reads with MiXCR anew, one entry per CDR3 protein. In the table there are about 270,000 distinct CDR3 sequences, more than 9% of which are singletons. The source was PBMCs from the stem cell graft donor, collected from the stem cell graft. These receptors all come from a human donor who donated a stem cell graft to a child with SCID. CDR3s include the opening cysteine and the closing phenylalanine or tryptophan. Each record gives: V gene, CDR3 protein.

>TRBV10-3
CAIRTDRDRETQYF
>TRBV20-1
CSAPLAGGQETQYF
>TRBV29-1
CSVEVDRAGANVLTF
>TRBV2
CASSEGPGDGYTF
>TRBV20-1
CSARVSSGGAGGELFF
>TRBV20-1
CSAQRETQYF
>TRBV6-6
CASRTGEETQYF
>TRBV20-1
CSARLPFLAGLETQYF
>TRBV6-5
CASSYRQGSGSYNSPLHF
>TRBV27
CASNPGTGNTGELFF
>TRBV15
CATSRLSRNQETQYF
>TRBV5-1
CDSSLRDPSTGELFF
>TRBV5-1
CASSPGTGIYGYTF
>TRBV18
CASSSIPGQGTYEQYF
>TRBV3-1
CASSQRDYGYTF
>TRBV5-1
CASSDLAAWNEQFF
>TRBV6-2/TRBV6-3
CASALASGSYYGYTF
>TRBV6-5
CASSREENQPQHF
>TRBV6-1
CASSEEANEKLFF
>TRBV2
CASSVDIDRGYTQYF
>TRBV6-7
CASSYSSTLSNQPQHF
>TRBV6-1
CASCVTSSYNEQFF
>TRBV5-5
CASSFEYREKLFF
>TRBV9
CASSVATVGLGYNEQFF
>TRBV3-1
CASSRGTSGGYNEQFF
>TRBV5-1
CASSLEMAGVNEQFF
>TRBV4-1
CASSQEPAGPPYEQYF
>TRBV20-1
CSARDLDFNGYTF
>TRBV6-1
CASSEGGLSYNEQFF
>TRBV29-1
CSVGRLTELSEQFF
>TRBV7-2
CASRQGQGNSPLHF
>TRBV11-2
CASSRSQELPYGYTF
>TRBV21-1
CASSIGTGGVVAGDLRDTQYF
>TRBV27
CASSLLGGNNEQFF
>TRBV29-1
CSAPGGGAYNEQFF
>TRBV5-6
CASSTGTDTQYF
>TRBV5-1
CASSLTMTGGSDGELFF
>TRBV12-3/TRBV12-4
CASSGGGGAQETQYF
>TRBV12-3/TRBV12-4
CASRPPSGVNTEAFF
>TRBV6-5
CASSPDRGTQYF
>TRBV12-3/TRBV12-4
CASSSSRGHTEAFF
>TRBV19
CASSIQMGGYEQYF
>TRBV27
CASSAVGGNQPQHF